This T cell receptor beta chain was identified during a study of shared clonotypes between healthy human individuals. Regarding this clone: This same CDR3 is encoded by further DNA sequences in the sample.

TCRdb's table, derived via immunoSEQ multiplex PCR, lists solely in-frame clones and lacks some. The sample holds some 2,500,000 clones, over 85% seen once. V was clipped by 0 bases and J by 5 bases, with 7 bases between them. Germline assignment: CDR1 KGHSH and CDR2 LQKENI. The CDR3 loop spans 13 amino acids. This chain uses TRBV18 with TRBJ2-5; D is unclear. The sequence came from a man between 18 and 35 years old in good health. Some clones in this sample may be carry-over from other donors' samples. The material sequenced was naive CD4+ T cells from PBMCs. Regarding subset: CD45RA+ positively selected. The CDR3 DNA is TGTGCCAGCTCACCACCAGGGTGGGAGACCCAGTACTTC. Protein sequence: CASSPPGWETQYF.